This entry features one T cell receptor beta chain sequence. The antigen is undetermined. Prepared libraries of TCR beta cDNA carried unique molecular identifiers. MiXCR, run by TCRdb on the PCR reads, gives a single entry per CDR3 protein. Of fewer than 700,000 distinct CDR3 sequences in the sample, 44% were seen once. The entry originates in a study of post-analysis software for immune sequencing data. Study information: As for disease course, relapsing-remitting, secondary progressive and progressive-relapsing multiple sclerosis were all included.

Study findings and constraints: Controls' normalized Chao1 diversity significantly exceeded that of multiple sclerosis patients.

The TCR comes from a girl between 5 and 17 years old with multiple sclerosis. Sequencing was done on a sample of blood.

In nucleotides, the CDR3 is TGCGCCAGCAGCCAAGTCCAGGGGCCCAACGAGCAGTACTTC. Its protein product is CASSQVQGPNEQYF. The chain couples TRBV4-1 to TRBJ2-5; D might be TRBD1 (6 bases). The J call may be in error: the DNA end matches TRBJ2-7 better. CDR1 MGHRA and CDR2 YSYEKL come from the germline V gene. CDR3 length: 14 amino acids.